What follows describes a single T cell receptor beta chain. Alongside a J-beta primer mix, a sample-barcoded 5' primer served in a second PCR lasting 7 to 11 cycles. With 12 random nucleotides, a template-switch adaptor tagged each individual cDNA molecule. TCRdb re-called the 5' RACE reads with MiXCR, one entry per CDR3 protein. This sample yields 250,000 to 300,000 distinct CDR3 sequences, of which roughly a quarter are seen a single time; about 30% belongs to the top ten. Each sample gave at least 6 million isolated PBMCs. The sample is drawn from a study of blood T cells in healthy people across ages. The CDR3 totals 12 residues. Trimming left V 5 bases short and J 6 bases short, with 13 bases between. Germline loops: CDR1 SQVTM, CDR2 ANQGSEA.

The chain couples TRBV29-1 to TRBJ1-2; tentatively, D is TRBD1 (6 bases). The sequence derives from a woman in her 70s in good health. Specimen: blood. CDR3 sequence (DNA): TGCAGCGTTCTTCGACAGGCGGATGGCTACACCTTC. It encodes CSVLRQADGYTF.